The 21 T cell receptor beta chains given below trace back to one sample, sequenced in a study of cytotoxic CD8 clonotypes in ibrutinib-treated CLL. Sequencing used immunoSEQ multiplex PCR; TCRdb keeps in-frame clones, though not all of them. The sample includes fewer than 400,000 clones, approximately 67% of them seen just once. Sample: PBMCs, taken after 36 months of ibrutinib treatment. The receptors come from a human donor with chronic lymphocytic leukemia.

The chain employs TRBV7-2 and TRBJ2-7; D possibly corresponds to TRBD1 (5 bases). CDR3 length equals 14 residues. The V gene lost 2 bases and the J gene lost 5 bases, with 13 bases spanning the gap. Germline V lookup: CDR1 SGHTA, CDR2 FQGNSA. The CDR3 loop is CASSLSTVDNEQYF. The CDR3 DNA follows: TGTGCCAGCAGCTTATCCACAGTGGACAACGAGCAGTACTTC.

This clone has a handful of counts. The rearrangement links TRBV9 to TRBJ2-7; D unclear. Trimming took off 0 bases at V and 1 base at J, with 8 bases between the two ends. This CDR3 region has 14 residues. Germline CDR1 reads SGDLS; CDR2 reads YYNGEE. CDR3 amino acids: CASSVGVGSYEQYF. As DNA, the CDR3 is TGTGCCAGCAGCGTAGGGGTGGGATCCTACGAGCAGTACTTC.

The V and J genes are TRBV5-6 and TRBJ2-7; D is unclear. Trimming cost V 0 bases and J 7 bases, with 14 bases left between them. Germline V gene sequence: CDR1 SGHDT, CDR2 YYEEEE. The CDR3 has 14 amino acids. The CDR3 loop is CASSLGLSEREQYF. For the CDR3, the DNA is TGTGCCAGCAGCTTGGGGCTTAGTGAACGGGAGCAGTACTTC. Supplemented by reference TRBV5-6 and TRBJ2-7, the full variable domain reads DAGVTQSPTHLIKTRGQQVTLRCSPKSGHDTVSWYQQALGQGPQFIFQYYEEEERQRGNFPDRFSGHQFPNYSSELNVNALLLGDSALYLCASSLGLSEREQYFGPGTRLTVT.

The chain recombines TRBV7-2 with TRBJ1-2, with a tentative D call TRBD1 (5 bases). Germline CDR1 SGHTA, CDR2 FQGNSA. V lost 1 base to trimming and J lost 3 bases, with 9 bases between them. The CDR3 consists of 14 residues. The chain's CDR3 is CASSLVGRDYGYTF. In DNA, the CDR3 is TGTGCCAGCAGCTTAGTGGGACGGGACTATGGCTACACCTTC.

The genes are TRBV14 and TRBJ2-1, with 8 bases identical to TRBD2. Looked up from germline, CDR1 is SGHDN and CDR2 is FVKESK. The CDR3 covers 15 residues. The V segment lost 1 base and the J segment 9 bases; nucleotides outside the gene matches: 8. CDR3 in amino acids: CASSQAGGVAAEQFF. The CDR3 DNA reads TGTGCCAGCAGCCAAGCGGGAGGGGTCGCGGCTGAGCAGTTCTTC.

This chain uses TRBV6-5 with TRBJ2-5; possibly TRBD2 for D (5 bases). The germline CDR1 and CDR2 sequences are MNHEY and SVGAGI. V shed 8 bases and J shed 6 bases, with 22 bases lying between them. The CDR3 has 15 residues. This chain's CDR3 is CASRGKGSDRKTQYF. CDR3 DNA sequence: TGTGCCAGCCGAGGGAAAGGGTCGGATCGTAAGACCCAGTACTTC.

The CDR3 nucleotides read TGTGCCACCAGCTCCCCGACAGGGCCCGGCAATCAGCCCCAGCATTTT. Translating gives CATSSPTGPGNQPQHF. This rearrangement joins TRBV15 to TRBJ1-5, with 7 bases matching TRBD1. The V and J ends lost 5 bases and 2 bases, in that order; junction bases with no gene match: 9. This CDR3 is 16 amino acids long. The germline CDR1 and CDR2 sequences are LNHNV and YYDKDF (reference sequence).

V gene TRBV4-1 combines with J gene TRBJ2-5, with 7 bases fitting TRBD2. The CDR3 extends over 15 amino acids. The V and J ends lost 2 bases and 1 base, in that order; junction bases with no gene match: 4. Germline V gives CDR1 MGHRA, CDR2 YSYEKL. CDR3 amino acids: CASSQLGLVQETQYF. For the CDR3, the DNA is TGCGCCAGCAGCCAACTCGGACTAGTCCAAGAGACCCAGTACTTC.

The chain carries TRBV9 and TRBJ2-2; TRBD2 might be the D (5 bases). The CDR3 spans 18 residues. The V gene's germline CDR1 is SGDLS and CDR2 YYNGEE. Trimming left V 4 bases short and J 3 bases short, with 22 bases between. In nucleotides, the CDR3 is TGTGCCAGCAGCCACCCAGACTGGTTCAGCGGCGACACCGGGGAGCTGTTTTTT. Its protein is CASSHPDWFSGDTGELFF.

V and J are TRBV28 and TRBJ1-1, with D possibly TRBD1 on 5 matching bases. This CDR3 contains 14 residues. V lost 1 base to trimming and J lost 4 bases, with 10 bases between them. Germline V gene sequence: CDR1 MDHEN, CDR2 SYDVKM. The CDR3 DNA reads TGTGCCAGCAGTTTATCGGGGGGAGGCACTGAAGCTTTCTTT. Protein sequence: CASSLSGGGTEAFF.

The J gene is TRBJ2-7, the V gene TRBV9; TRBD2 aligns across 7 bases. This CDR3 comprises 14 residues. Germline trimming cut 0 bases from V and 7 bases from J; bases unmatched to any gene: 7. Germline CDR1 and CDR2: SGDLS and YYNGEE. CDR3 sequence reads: CASSVAPTSLEQYF. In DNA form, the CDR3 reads TGTGCCAGCAGCGTAGCCCCGACTAGCCTTGAGCAGTACTTC. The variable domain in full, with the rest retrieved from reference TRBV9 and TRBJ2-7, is DSGVTQTPKHLITATGQRVTLRCSPRSGDLSVYWYQQSLDQGLQFLIQYYNGEERAKGNILERFSAQQFPDLHSELNLSSLELGDSALYFCASSVAPTSLEQYFGPGTRLTVT.

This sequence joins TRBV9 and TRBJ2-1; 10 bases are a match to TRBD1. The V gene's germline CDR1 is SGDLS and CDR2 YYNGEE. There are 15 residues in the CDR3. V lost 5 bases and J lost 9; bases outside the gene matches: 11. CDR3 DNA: TGTGCCAGCAGTGGACAGGGGGAAGGGGGTAGTGAGCAGTTCTTC. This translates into CASSGQGEGGSEQFF.

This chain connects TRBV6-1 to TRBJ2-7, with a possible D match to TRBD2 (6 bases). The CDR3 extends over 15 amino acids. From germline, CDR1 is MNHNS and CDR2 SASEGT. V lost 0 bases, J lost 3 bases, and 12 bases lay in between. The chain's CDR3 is CASSEAWGVVYEQYF. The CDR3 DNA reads TGTGCCAGCAGTGAAGCTTGGGGGGTAGTCTACGAGCAGTACTTC.

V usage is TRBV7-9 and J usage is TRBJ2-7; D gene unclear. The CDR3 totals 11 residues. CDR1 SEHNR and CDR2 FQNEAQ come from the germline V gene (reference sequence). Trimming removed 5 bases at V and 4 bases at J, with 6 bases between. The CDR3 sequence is CASSHTYEQYF. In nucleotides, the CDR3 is TGTGCCAGCAGCCACACGTACGAGCAGTACTTC.

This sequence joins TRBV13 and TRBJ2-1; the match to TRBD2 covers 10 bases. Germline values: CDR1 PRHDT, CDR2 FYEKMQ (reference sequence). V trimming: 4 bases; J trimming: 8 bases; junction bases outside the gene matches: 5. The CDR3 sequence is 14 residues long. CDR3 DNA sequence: TGTGCCAGCAGCTCGGGACTAGCGAGACATGAGCAGTTCTTC. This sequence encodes CASSSGLARHEQFF. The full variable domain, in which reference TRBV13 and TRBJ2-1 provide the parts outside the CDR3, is AAGVIQSPRHLIKEKRETATLKCYPIPRHDTVYWYQQGPGQDPQFLISFYEKMQSDKGSIPDRFSAQQFSDYHSELNMSSLELGDSALYFCASSSGLARHEQFFGPGTRLTVL.

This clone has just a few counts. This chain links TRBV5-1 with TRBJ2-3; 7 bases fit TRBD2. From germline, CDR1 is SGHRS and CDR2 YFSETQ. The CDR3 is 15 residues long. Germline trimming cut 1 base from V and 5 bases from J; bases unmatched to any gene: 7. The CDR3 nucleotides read TGCGCCAGCAGCTTGTTGGGAGGGCCTCAAGATACGCAGTATTTT. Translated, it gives CASSLLGGPQDTQYF.

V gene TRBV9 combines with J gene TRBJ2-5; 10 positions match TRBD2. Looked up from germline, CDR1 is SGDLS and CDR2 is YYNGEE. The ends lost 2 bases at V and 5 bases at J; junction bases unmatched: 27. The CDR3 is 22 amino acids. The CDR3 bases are TGTGCCAGCAGCGTGAGCGCCTCGACAGGGGAAAGGCTAGCGGGAGACATGGAGACCCAGTACTTC. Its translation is CASSVSASTGERLAGDMETQYF.

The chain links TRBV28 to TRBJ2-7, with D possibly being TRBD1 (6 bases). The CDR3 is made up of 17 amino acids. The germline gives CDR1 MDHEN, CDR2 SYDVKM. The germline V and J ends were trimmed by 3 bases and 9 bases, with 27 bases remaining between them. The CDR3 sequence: CASSFLAGADRAELQYF. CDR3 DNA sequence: TGTGCCAGCAGTTTTTTGGCCGGGGCGGACAGAGCGGAACTGCAGTACTTC.

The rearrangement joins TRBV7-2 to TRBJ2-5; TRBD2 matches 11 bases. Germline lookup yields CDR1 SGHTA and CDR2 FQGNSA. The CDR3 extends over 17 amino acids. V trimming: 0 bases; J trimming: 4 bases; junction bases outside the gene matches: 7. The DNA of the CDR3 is TGTGCCAGCAGCTTAGCCGTTAGCGGGGGGGCTGGAGAGACCCAGTACTTC. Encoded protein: CASSLAVSGGAGETQYF. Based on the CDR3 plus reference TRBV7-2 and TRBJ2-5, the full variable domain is GAGVSQSPSNKVTEKGKDVELRCDPISGHTALYWYRQSLGQGLEFLIYFQGNSAPDKSGLPSDRFSAERTGGSVSTLTIQRTQQEDSAVYLCASSLAVSGGAGETQYFGPGTRLLVL.

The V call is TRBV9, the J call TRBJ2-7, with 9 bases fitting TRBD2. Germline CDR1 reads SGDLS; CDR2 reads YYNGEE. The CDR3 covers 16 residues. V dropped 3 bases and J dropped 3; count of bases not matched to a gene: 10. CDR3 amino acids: CASSDSGGLANYEQYF. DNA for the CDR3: TGTGCCAGCAGCGACTCAGGGGGACTAGCTAACTACGAGCAGTACTTC.

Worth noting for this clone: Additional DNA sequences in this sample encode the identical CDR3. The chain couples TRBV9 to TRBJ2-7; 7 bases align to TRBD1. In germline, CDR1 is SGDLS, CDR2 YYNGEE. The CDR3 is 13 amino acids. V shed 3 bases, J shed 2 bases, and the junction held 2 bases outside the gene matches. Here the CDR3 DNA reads TGTGCCAGCAGCGCGGACAGGCCCTACGAGCAGTACTTC. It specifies CASSADRPYEQYF.